The 16 T cell receptor beta chains presented below share a single source sample, sequenced in a study of T cell responses to AZD1222 COVID-19 vaccine. Repertoires were generated with immunoSEQ multiplex PCR, while TCRdb's copy carries only in-frame clones and drops some. The sample includes fewer than 200,000 clones, approximately 92% of them seen just once. The sequences come from peripheral blood, collected on day 0 of AZD1222 vaccination. These receptors were collected from an adult in good health.

The chain has TRBV5-1 and TRBJ2-5; D is undetermined. The CDR3 is 14 residues long. V lost 1 base to trimming and J lost 2 bases, with 9 bases between them. In germline, CDR1 is SGHRS, CDR2 YFSETQ. CDR3 in DNA: TGCGCCAGCAGCTTGAGCCTCACTCAAGAGACCCAGTACTTC. Its translation is CASSLSLTQETQYF.

The gene calls are TRBV3-1 (or the pseudogene TRBV3-2) and TRBJ1-4; no clear D. The V and J ends lost 2 bases and 8 bases respectively, with 6 bases between them. Germline V gene sequence: CDR1 LGHDT, CDR2 YNNKEL (reference sequence). The CDR3 covers 12 residues. CDR3 nucleotide sequence: TGTGCCAGCAGCCAACAACAGGAAAAACTGTTTTTT. This sequence encodes CASSQQQEKLFF.

CDR3 loop: CASSLGTGITDTQYF. The CDR3 DNA follows: TGTGCCAGCAGCTTAGGGACAGGGATCACAGATACGCAGTATTTT. The chain combines TRBV7-9 with TRBJ2-3, with 8 nucleotides matching TRBD1. V trimming: 1 base; J trimming: 2 bases; junction bases outside the gene matches: 2. CDR3 size: 15 residues. From germline, CDR1 is SEHNR and CDR2 FQNEAQ (reference sequence).

This chain joins TRBV18 and TRBJ2-7; 13 nucleotides line up with TRBD2. Germline CDR1 and CDR2: KGHSH and LQKENI. The V gene end was trimmed by 3 bases and the J gene end by 5 bases; junction bases not matched to a gene: 13. The CDR3 length is 18 residues. Here the CDR3 DNA reads TGTGCCAGCTCACCCGGGACTAGCGGGGCCCTAGGCCGTAACGAGCAGTACTTC. It specifies CASSPGTSGALGRNEQYF.

The rearrangement links TRBV19 to TRBJ2-1; no clear D gene. Germline lookup yields CDR1 LNHDA and CDR2 SQIVND (reference sequence). The CDR3 is made up of 15 amino acids. V was trimmed by 6 bases and J by 3 bases, leaving 15 bases between them. CDR3 DNA: TGTGCCAGTAGCGGATTGGACCGAAACTACAATGAGCAGTTCTTC. Its protein is CASSGLDRNYNEQFF.

This chain links TRBV30 with TRBJ1-1, with 8 bases that match TRBD1. V lost 4 bases, J lost 4 bases, and 11 bases stayed unmatched. The CDR3 is 15 residues long. In germline, CDR1 is GTSNPN, CDR2 SVGIG (reference sequence). CDR3 sequence reads: CAWILSTGVGTEAFF. The CDR3 coding sequence is TGTGCCTGGATCCTCTCGACAGGGGTGGGCACTGAAGCTTTCTTT.

The chain uses TRBV6-1 and TRBJ2-1; 8 bases agree with TRBD1. This CDR3 has 18 residues. Germline CDR1 is MNHNS and CDR2 is SASEGT. J lost 3 bases, V lost 3 bases, and 13 bases had no gene match. The CDR3 DNA follows: TGTGCCAGCAGTGACGACCCGGCCGGGACAGGCTTCTACAATGAGCAGTTCTTC. This codes for CASSDDPAGTGFYNEQFF.

V is TRBV5-4 and J is TRBJ2-5; 11 bases agree with TRBD1. V was pared by 4 bases and J by 3 bases, with 11 bases of the junction left unmatched. Germline CDR1 is SGHNT and CDR2 is YYREEE (reference sequence). This CDR3 spans 17 amino acids. As DNA, the CDR3 is TGTGCCAGCAGCCCACGGACAGGGGGCTTAAGCGAAGAGACCCAGTACTTC. Residues: CASSPRTGGLSEETQYF. The full variable domain, with the rest looked up from reference TRBV5-4 and TRBJ2-5, is ETGVTQSPTHLIKTRGQQVTLRCSSQSGHNTVSWYQQALGQGPQFIFQYYREEENGRGNFPPRFSGLQFPNYSSELNVNALELDDSALYLCASSPRTGGLSEETQYFGPGTRLLVL.

The rearrangement uses TRBV7-3 and TRBJ1-1, with D tentatively TRBD1 (5 bases). Germline V gene sequence: CDR1 SGHTA, CDR2 FQGTGA. The V gene lost 10 bases and the J gene lost 6 bases, with 21 bases spanning the gap. The CDR3 is 14 residues long. In DNA, the CDR3 is TGTGCCACCAGGGCGAGCCATTCCAACCCTGAAGCTTTCTTT. It encodes CATRASHSNPEAFF.

J is TRBJ1-2 and V is TRBV5-4; TRBD1 matches 8 bases. The CDR3 covers 16 residues. Per germline, CDR1 SGHNT and CDR2 YYREEE (reference sequence). V gave up 0 bases and J gave up 8 bases; unmatched junction bases: 12. The chain's CDR3 is CASSLDRGGDGAGYTF. CDR3 nucleotides: TGTGCCAGCAGCTTGGACAGGGGGGGAGATGGGGCAGGCTACACCTTC.

This chain joins TRBV20-1 and TRBJ1-2; 7 bases map to TRBD1. V dropped 3 bases and J dropped 4; count of bases not matched to a gene: 8. Germline assignment: CDR1 DFQATT and CDR2 SNEGSKA (reference sequence). The CDR3 has 14 residues. The CDR3 region has the DNA TGCAGTGCTAGTGAGGTAGGGGGCACCTATGGCTACACCTTC. This encodes CSASEVGGTYGYTF.

The V and J genes are TRBV24-1 and TRBJ2-3, with 10 bases aligning to TRBD1. Germline trimming cut 4 bases from V and 2 bases from J; bases unmatched to any gene: 5. Germline assignment: CDR1 KGHDR and CDR2 SFDVKD. CDR3 length: 16 residues. CDR3 coding DNA: TGTGCCACCAGTGACCCGGGACAGGGGTACACAGATACGCAGTATTTT. It yields the protein CATSDPGQGYTDTQYF.

The V gene is TRBV5-1, the J gene TRBJ1-2; D gene uncertain. Germline CDR1 reads SGHRS; CDR2 reads YFSETQ. The CDR3 has 12 residues. V shed 4 bases and J shed 7 bases, with 11 bases lying between them. The CDR3 region has the DNA TGCGCCAGCAGCCCGGAATGGGGTGGCTACACCTTC. Amino acid sequence: CASSPEWGGYTF.

The chain recombines TRBV10-2 with TRBJ1-5, with 7 bases lining up with TRBD1. V lost 5 bases and J lost 7; bases outside the gene matches: 5. Germline-derived CDR1 and CDR2 are WSHSY and SAAADI. The CDR3 length is 13 residues. The CDR3 DNA follows: TGCGCCAGCAGTCTAAACAGGGGACAGCCCCAGCATTTT. Its translation is CASSLNRGQPQHF.

The chain links TRBV9 to TRBJ2-3; no clear D gene. In germline, CDR1 is SGDLS, CDR2 YYNGEE. Trimming shortened V by 3 bases and J by 0 bases, and 14 bases separated the two germline ends. The CDR3 is 16 amino acids. This chain's CDR3 is CASSGRKTTSTDTQYF. The CDR3 DNA sequence: TGTGCCAGCAGCGGACGAAAAACCACTAGCACAGATACGCAGTATTTT.

The V gene is TRBV6-5, the J gene TRBJ1-1; TRBD1 matches 7 bases. V was clipped by 2 bases and J by 10 bases; unmatched bases: 7. Germline CDR1 and CDR2: MNHEY and SVGAGI. The CDR3 runs 13 residues. CDR3: CASSYNGRTGAFF. The DNA for the CDR3 is TGTGCCAGCAGTTACAACGGTAGGACAGGAGCTTTCTTT.